Listed below are T cell receptor beta chains from one sample, sequenced in a study of radiation and T cells in renal cell carcinoma. The data were produced by immunoSEQ multiplex PCR, yet TCRdb's version contains in-frame clones alone and is incomplete. This table has about 130,000 clones, around 90% appearing once. Material: blood, obtained from a patient whose treatment included radiotherapy and nephrectomy. Every receptor here comes from a woman in her seventies with renal cell carcinoma. Both conserved end residues are part of each CDR3. The order of the fields is CDR3 DNA, CDR3 protein, D gene, clone size, V gene, J gene. D genes are given only for firm matches. Some rows have no size entry. The others give once, few or many, or a class for an expanded clone.

DNA: TGTGCCAGCAGTGAAAGGGGGGCGATGGCTTTCTTT
CDR3: CASSERGAMAFF
D: NA
size: NA
V: TRBV6-1
J: TRBJ1-1

DNA: TGTGCCAGCAGTTACAGGGTTAGGTCTCAGCCCCAGCATTTT
CDR3: CASSYRVRSQPQHF
D: NA
size: NA
V: TRBV6-8
J: TRBJ1-5

DNA: TGTGCCAGCAGCTTATGGGGGGCGGCCGGGGAGCTGTTTTTT
CDR3: CASSLWGAAGELFF
D: NA
size: once
V: TRBV5-4
J: TRBJ2-2

DNA: TGCGCCAGCAGCCAAGGGTGGTCTGACTTCTATGGCTACACCTTC
CDR3: CASSQGWSDFYGYTF
D: NA
size: NA
V: TRBV4-1
J: TRBJ1-2

DNA: TGTGCCAGCAGCACGGGACAGGGGGCGAACTATGGCTACACCTTC
CDR3: CASSTGQGANYGYTF
D: TRBD1
size: NA
V: TRBV28
J: TRBJ1-2

DNA: TGTGCCTGGAGTGTAAAAGGGGATAGCAATCAGCCCCAGCATTTT
CDR3: CAWSVKGDSNQPQHF
D: NA
size: NA
V: TRBV30
J: TRBJ1-5

DNA: TGTGCCAGCTCACCAATAGGGCTAGCGGGGTCCGGGGATACGCAGTATTTT
CDR3: CASSPIGLAGSGDTQYF
D: TRBD2
size: NA
V: TRBV18
J: TRBJ2-3

DNA: TGTGCCAGCAGTGTAAGAGCTTTGGCCGGGGAGCTGTTTTTT
CDR3: CASSVRALAGELFF
D: NA
size: few
V: TRBV2
J: TRBJ2-2

DNA: TGTGCCAGCAGCTTGGTGGGACAGACCTACGAGCAGTACTTC
CDR3: CASSLVGQTYEQYF
D: TRBD1
size: NA
V: TRBV5-4
J: TRBJ2-7

DNA: TGTGCCAGCAGTTTGGGACAGATCTACGAGCAGTACTTC
CDR3: CASSLGQIYEQYF
D: TRBD1
size: NA
V: TRBV6-1
J: TRBJ2-7

DNA: TGTGCCAGCTCACCCGACTCGTCGGTCCAAGAGACCCAGTACTTC
CDR3: CASSPDSSVQETQYF
D: NA
size: NA
V: TRBV18
J: TRBJ2-5

DNA: TGTGCCAGCAGCACCCGTGGACAGGGTTTCGTATTTGCCTACAATGAGCAGTTCTTC
CDR3: CASSTRGQGFVFAYNEQFF
D: TRBD1
size: NA
V: TRBV7-2
J: TRBJ2-1

DNA: TGCGCCAGCGGGACAGGAGGAAACCGAGCTGAAGCTTTCTTT
CDR3: CASGTGGNRAEAFF
D: TRBD1
size: NA
V: TRBV5-1
J: TRBJ1-1

DNA: TGCGCCAGCAGCTCTGCCTACGAGCAGTACTTC
CDR3: CASSSAYEQYF
D: NA
size: NA
V: TRBV5-1
J: TRBJ2-7

DNA: TGTGCCAGCAGAACAAGGGGCTTCTCTGGAAACACCATATATTTT
CDR3: CASRTRGFSGNTIYF
D: NA
size: NA
V: TRBV7-9
J: TRBJ1-3

DNA: TGTGCCAGCAGTGGTTGGACAGGGAGCACAGATACGCAGTATTTT
CDR3: CASSGWTGSTDTQYF
D: TRBD1
size: NA
V: TRBV2
J: TRBJ2-3

DNA: TGTGCCATCGCCGGAGCGGCGGGTAGGAACACTGAAGCTTTCTTT
CDR3: CAIAGAAGRNTEAFF
D: NA
size: NA
V: TRBV21-1
J: TRBJ1-1

DNA: TGTGCCAGCAGCACCCGGACAGGGGTATCCGAGCAGTACTTC
CDR3: CASSTRTGVSEQYF
D: TRBD1
size: NA
V: TRBV6-6
J: TRBJ2-7

DNA: TGTGCCAGCTCAATTGACTTTTCCAGCGGGGTCTCCAAAAACATTCAGTACTTC
CDR3: CASSIDFSSGVSKNIQYF
D: TRBD2
size: NA
V: TRBV18
J: TRBJ2-4

DNA: TGTGCCAGCAGTTTACCCGGGACAGGGGGTTATAATTCACCCCTCCACTTT
CDR3: CASSLPGTGGYNSPLHF
D: TRBD1
size: NA
V: TRBV27
J: TRBJ1-6

DNA: TGCGCCAGCAGCTTTAGCGGGGGAGCCCTCCAAGAGACCCAGTACTTC
CDR3: CASSFSGGALQETQYF
D: TRBD2
size: NA
V: TRBV5-1
J: TRBJ2-5

DNA: TGTGCCAGTAGTGTACAGGGGAAAGGGGAGACCCAGTACTTC
CDR3: CASSVQGKGETQYF
D: TRBD1
size: NA
V: TRBV19
J: TRBJ2-5

DNA: TGTGCCCGTGGACAGTTTAATTCACCCCTCCACTTT
CDR3: CARGQFNSPLHF
D: NA
size: once
V: TRBV30
J: TRBJ1-6

DNA: TGTGCCAGCATTAGGGATAGGGCAGGGCAGTACTTC
CDR3: CASIRDRAGQYF
D: NA
size: NA
V: TRBV2
J: TRBJ2-7

DNA: TGTGCCAGCAGTCCGGGACGGAGCTCTGGAAACACCATATATTTT
CDR3: CASSPGRSSGNTIYF
D: NA
size: NA
V: TRBV6-6
J: TRBJ1-3

DNA: TGTGCCAGTAGTGACCACCGGGACAGGGGGCGAAGAAACACCATATATTTT
CDR3: CASSDHRDRGRRNTIYF
D: TRBD1
size: once
V: TRBV19
J: TRBJ1-3

DNA: TGTGCCAGTAGTTTGTCTTCGGTCACAGATACGCAGTATTTT
CDR3: CASSLSSVTDTQYF
D: NA
size: few
V: TRBV19
J: TRBJ2-3

DNA: TGTGCCAGCACCGGGATTTCGGAGACCCAGTACTTC
CDR3: CASTGISETQYF
D: NA
size: NA
V: TRBV7-9
J: TRBJ2-5

DNA: TGCGCCAGCAGCCTCGACAGGCTAGGAAACACCATATATTTT
CDR3: CASSLDRLGNTIYF
D: NA
size: NA
V: TRBV4-1
J: TRBJ1-3

DNA: TGTGCCAGTAGCGTTTTGCCCGGGAGCGTCAGTGGAAACACCATATATTTT
CDR3: CASSVLPGSVSGNTIYF
D: NA
size: NA
V: TRBV19
J: TRBJ1-3